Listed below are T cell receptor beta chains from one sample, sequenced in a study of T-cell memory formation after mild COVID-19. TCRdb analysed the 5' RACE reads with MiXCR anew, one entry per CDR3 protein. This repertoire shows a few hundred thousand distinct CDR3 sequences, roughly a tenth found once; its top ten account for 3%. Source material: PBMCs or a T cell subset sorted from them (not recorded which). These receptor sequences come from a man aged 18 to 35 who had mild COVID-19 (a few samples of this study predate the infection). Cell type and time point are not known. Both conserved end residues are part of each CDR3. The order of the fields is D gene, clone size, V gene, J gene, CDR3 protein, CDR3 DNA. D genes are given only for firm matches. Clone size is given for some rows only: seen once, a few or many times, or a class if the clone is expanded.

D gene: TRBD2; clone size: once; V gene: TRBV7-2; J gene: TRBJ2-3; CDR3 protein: CASSAGLAGFTDTQYF; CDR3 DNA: TGTGCCAGCAGCGCCGGACTAGCGGGGTTCACAGATACGCAGTATTTT
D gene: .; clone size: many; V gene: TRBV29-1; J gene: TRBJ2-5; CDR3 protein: CSGGGYQETQYF; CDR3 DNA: TGCAGCGGAGGGGGATACCAAGAGACCCAGTACTTC
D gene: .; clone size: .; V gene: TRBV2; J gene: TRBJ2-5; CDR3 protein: CASSQINRAQYF; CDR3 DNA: TGTGCCAGCAGTCAAATCAACAGGGCACAGTACTTC
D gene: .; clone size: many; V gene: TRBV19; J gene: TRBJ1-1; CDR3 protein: CASSIDRRWTEAFF; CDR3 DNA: TGTGCCAGTAGTATAGATCGAAGGTGGACTGAAGCTTTCTTT
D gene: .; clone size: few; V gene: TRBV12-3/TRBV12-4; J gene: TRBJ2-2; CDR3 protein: CASTVSTGELFF; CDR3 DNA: TGTGCCAGCACCGTATCCACCGGGGAGCTGTTTTTT
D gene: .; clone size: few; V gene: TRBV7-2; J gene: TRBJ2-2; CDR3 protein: CASSLGGGANTGELFF; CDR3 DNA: TGTGCCAGCAGCTTAGGGGGCGGCGCGAACACCGGGGAGCTGTTTTTT
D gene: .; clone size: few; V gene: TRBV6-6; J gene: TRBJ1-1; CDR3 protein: CASSDRTGPLNTEAFF; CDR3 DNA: TGTGCCAGCTCCGACCGAACCGGGCCTCTGAACACTGAAGCTTTCTTT
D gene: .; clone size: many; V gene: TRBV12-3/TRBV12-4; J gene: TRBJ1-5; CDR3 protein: CASSPQGTDQPQHF; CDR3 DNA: TGTGCCAGCAGTCCCCAGGGGACGGATCAGCCCCAGCATTTT
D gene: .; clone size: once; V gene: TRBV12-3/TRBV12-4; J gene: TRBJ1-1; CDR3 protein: CAGQGRYTEAFF; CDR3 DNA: TGTGCCGGCCAGGGGAGGTACACTGAAGCTTTCTTT
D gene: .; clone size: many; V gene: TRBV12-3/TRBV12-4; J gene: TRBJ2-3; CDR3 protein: CASSFPAETPGRSTDTQYF; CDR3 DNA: TGTGCCAGCAGTTTTCCTGCGGAGACTCCTGGACGGAGCACAGATACGCAGTATTTT
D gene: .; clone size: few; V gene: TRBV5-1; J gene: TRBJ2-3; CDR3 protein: CASSLGRGSFTDTQYF; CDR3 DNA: TGCGCCAGCAGCTTGGGCCGGGGGTCCTTCACAGATACGCAGTATTTT
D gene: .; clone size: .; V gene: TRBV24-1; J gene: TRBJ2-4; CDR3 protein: CATSDGHRDIQYF; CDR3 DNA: TGTGCCACCAGTGATGGGCACAGGGACATTCAGTACTTC
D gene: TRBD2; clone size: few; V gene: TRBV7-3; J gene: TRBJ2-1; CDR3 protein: CASTRAGGDYNEQFF; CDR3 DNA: TGTGCCAGCACGCGGGCCGGGGGGGACTACAATGAGCAGTTCTTC
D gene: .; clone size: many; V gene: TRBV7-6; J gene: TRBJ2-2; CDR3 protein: CASSPGSGTNTGELFF; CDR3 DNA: TGTGCCAGCAGCCCAGGGTCGGGGACGAACACCGGGGAGCTGTTTTTT
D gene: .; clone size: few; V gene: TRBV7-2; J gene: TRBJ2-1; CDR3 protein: CASSLDHGEQFF; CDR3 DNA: TGTGCCAGCAGCTTAGACCACGGTGAGCAGTTCTTC
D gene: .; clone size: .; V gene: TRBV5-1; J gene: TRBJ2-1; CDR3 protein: CASSLVYVSGNEQFF; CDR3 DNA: TGCGCCAGCAGCTTGGTATACGTCTCTGGAAATGAGCAGTTCTTC
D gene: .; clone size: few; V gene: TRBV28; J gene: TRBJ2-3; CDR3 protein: CASSLGSTSTDTQYF; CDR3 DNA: TGTGCCAGCAGTTTAGGGAGTACTAGCACAGATACGCAGTATTTT
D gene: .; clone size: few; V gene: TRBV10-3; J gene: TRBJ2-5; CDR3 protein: CAISVRQMQETQYF; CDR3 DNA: TGTGCCATCAGTGTAAGGCAGATGCAAGAGACCCAGTACTTC
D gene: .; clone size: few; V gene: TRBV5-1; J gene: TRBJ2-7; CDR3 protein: CASRMAPGSYEQYF; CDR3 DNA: TGCGCCAGCAGAATGGCCCCAGGATCCTACGAGCAGTACTTC
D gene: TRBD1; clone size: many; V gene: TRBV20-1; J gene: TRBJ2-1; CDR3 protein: CSASTPGTGSHHEQFF; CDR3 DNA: TGCAGTGCTAGCACTCCCGGGACAGGCTCGCATCATGAGCAGTTCTTC
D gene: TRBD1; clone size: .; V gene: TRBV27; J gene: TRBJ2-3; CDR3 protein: CASSLQGARTDTQYF; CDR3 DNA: TGTGCCAGCAGTCTACAGGGGGCCCGCACAGATACGCAGTATTTT
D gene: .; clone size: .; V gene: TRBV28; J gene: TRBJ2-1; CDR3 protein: CASTPRGSYNEQFF; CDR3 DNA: TGTGCCAGCACCCCTCGAGGATCCTACAATGAGCAGTTCTTC
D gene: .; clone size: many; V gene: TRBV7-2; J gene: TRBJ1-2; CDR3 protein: CASSFRGRVGYGYTF; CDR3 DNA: TGTGCCAGCAGCTTTAGGGGCAGGGTTGGCTATGGCTACACCTTC
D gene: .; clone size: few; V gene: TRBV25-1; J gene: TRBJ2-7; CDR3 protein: CASSESHGGHEQYF; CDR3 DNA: TGTGCCAGCAGTGAATCACATGGGGGTCACGAGCAGTACTTC